Following are 19 T cell receptor beta chains from one sample sequenced in a study of CD8+ T cells in alopecia areata. In each case, RNA was isolated and then reverse transcribed into cDNA as the sequencing template. Data came from immunoSEQ multiplex PCR; TCRdb stores just in-frame clones and leaves some out. Among around 190,000 clones listed, 45% to 75% were seen once. As for treatment: oral pan-JAK inhibitor, 5-10 mg twice daily. The specimen comprised CD4+ T cells sorted from blood, sampled at week 4, from a patient treated with tofacitinib. The receptors here all came from a human donor with alopecia areata.

This rearrangement joins TRBV29-1 to TRBJ2-7; 10 positions match TRBD2. The germline CDR1 and CDR2 sequences are SQVTM and ANQGSEA. The CDR3 spans 14 residues. Losses at the gene ends were 7 bases for V and 0 bases for J; bases not matched to a gene: 6. CDR3: CSAASGSSSYEQYF. The CDR3 DNA sequence: TGCAGCGCCGCTAGCGGGAGCAGCTCCTACGAGCAGTACTTC.

The chain is built from TRBV5-1 and TRBJ2-7; D not resolved. This CDR3 is built from 14 residues. The germline V and J ends were trimmed by 2 bases and 3 bases, with 12 bases remaining between them. The germline gives CDR1 SGHRS, CDR2 YFSETQ. The CDR3 reads CASSFDNTFYEQYF. In DNA, the CDR3 is TGCGCCAGCAGCTTTGACAACACATTCTACGAGCAGTACTTC.

J is TRBJ2-1 and V is TRBV25-1; D call uncertain. Germline loops: CDR1 MGHDK, CDR2 SYGVNS. The length of the CDR3 is 14 residues. Deletions cut 1 base from V and 8 bases from J, with 12 bases between. CDR3 residues: CASSESVGLHEQFF. CDR3 DNA: TGTGCCAGCAGTGAATCGGTAGGGTTGCATGAGCAGTTCTTC.

The rearrangement uses TRBV18 and TRBJ1-5; D is undetermined. V was shortened by 5 bases and J by 2 bases, with 7 bases between the two germline ends. This CDR3 is built from 13 residues. Germline CDR1 KGHSH, CDR2 LQKENI. In DNA form, the CDR3 reads TGTGCCAGCTCAGTCGGGGGCAATCAGCCCCAGCATTTT. Amino acids: CASSVGGNQPQHF.

The rearrangement links TRBV4-1 to TRBJ2-7, with 8 bases lining up with TRBD2. Trimming removed 3 bases from V and 5 bases from J; junction bases left unmatched: 6. Germline-derived CDR1 and CDR2 are MGHRA and YSYEKL. The CDR3 is 14 residues long. The CDR3 here is CASSQVVAGNEQYF. The CDR3 nucleotides are TGCGCCAGCAGCCAGGTGGTAGCGGGAAACGAGCAGTACTTC.

J is TRBJ1-5 and V is TRBV29-1; the match to TRBD1 covers 7 bases. The germline V gene has CDR1 SQVTM and CDR2 ANQGSEA. This CDR3 is built from 13 residues. The V segment lost 6 bases and the J segment 4 bases; nucleotides outside the gene matches: 6. The CDR3 loop reads CSVADRLNQPQHF. CDR3 DNA: TGCAGCGTCGCGGACAGGTTAAATCAGCCCCAGCATTTT.

The CDR3 is CASSVGLRASGYTF. The CDR3, as DNA: TGTGCCAGCAGCGTAGGTCTCAGGGCCAGCGGCTACACCTTC. The chain recombines TRBV9 with TRBJ1-2; a possible D gene is TRBD1 (5 bases). Between the trimmed V and J ends, which lost 0 bases and 8 bases, there was a span of 14 bases. The germline CDR1 and CDR2 sequences are SGDLS and YYNGEE. The CDR3 consists of 14 residues. Filled out from reference TRBV9 and TRBJ1-2, the complete variable domain reads DSGVTQTPKHLITATGQRVTLRCSPRSGDLSVYWYQQSLDQGLQFLIQYYNGEERAKGNILERFSAQQFPDLHSELNLSSLELGDSALYFCASSVGLRASGYTFGSGTRLTVV.

V usage is TRBV27 and J usage is TRBJ2-7; D not resolved. Deletions cut 6 bases from V and 2 bases from J, with 17 bases between. The germline V gene has CDR1 MNHEY and CDR2 SMNVEV (reference sequence). This CDR3 region has 15 residues. CDR3 loop: CASRLLRTAPYEQYF. CDR3 sequence (DNA): TGTGCCAGCAGACTGTTGAGGACGGCACCCTACGAGCAGTACTTC.

This clone was detected a few times. The CDR3 reads CATSRDIWAYEQYF. The CDR3 coding sequence is TGTGCCACCAGCAGAGATATTTGGGCCTACGAGCAGTACTTC. This chain joins TRBV15 and TRBJ2-7, with D hard to call. This CDR3 is built from 14 residues. Trimming took off 0 bases at V and 2 bases at J, with 8 bases between the two ends. Germline loops: CDR1 LNHNV, CDR2 YYDKDF (reference sequence).

The rearrangement joins TRBV15 to TRBJ2-5; D not certain. The CDR3 has 13 residues. V lost 3 bases and J 2 bases, leaving 7 bases between the germline ends. The germline V gene encodes CDR1 LNHNV and CDR2 YYDKDF (reference sequence). The CDR3 nucleotides read TGTGCCACCAGCAGGGCCCGTCAAGAGACCCAGTACTTC. This sequence encodes CATSRARQETQYF.

V gene TRBV5-6 combines with J gene TRBJ1-1, with D tentatively TRBD1 (5 bases). The CDR3 spans 14 residues. Trimming took 4 bases from V and 8 from J, leaving 18 bases between them. Germline assignment: CDR1 SGHDT and CDR2 YYEEEE. Here the CDR3 reads CASSTPTGTTEAFF. CDR3 nucleotide sequence: TGTGCCAGCAGCACTCCAACCGGGACCACAGAAGCTTTCTTT.

The CDR3 DNA is TGTGCCATCAGTGAGAGGGGCCACGAGCAGTACTTC. Translated: CAISERGHEQYF. The chain links TRBV10-3 to TRBJ2-7, with D maybe TRBD1 (5 bases). Trimming cost V 2 bases and J 5 bases, with 7 bases left between them. Germline loops: CDR1 ENHRY, CDR2 SYGVKD. This CDR3 spans 12 amino acids.

The rearrangement uses TRBV5-1 and TRBJ2-7; D call uncertain. CDR1 and CDR2 from the germline V gene are SGHRS and YFSETQ. With 1 base removed from V and 6 bases from J, the gap between germline ends came to 14 bases. The CDR3 is 14 amino acids. CDR3 bases: TGCGCCAGCAGCTTGTATCCAGGAACCGCCGAGCAGTACTTC. Translation gives CASSLYPGTAEQYF.

The rearrangement joins TRBV2 to TRBJ1-1; 9 positions agree with TRBD1. The CDR3 loop spans 14 amino acids. Germline CDR1 and CDR2: SNHLY and FYNNEI. Trimming at V came to 7 bases and at J to 1 base, leaving 4 bases not matched to a gene. The CDR3: CASTLGQGNTEAFF. The CDR3 DNA is TGTGCCAGCACCTTGGGACAGGGGAACACTGAAGCTTTCTTT. The full variable domain, in which reference TRBV2 and TRBJ1-1 provide the parts outside the CDR3, is EPEVTQTPSHQVTQMGQEVILRCVPISNHLYFYWYRQILGQKVEFLVSFYNNEISEKSEIFDDQFSVERPDGSNFTLKIRSTKLEDSAMYFCASTLGQGNTEAFFGQGTRLTVV.

V usage is TRBV30 and J usage is TRBJ2-1, with D unclear. Germline-derived CDR1 and CDR2 are GTSNPN and SVGIG (reference sequence). This CDR3 contains 10 residues. V lost 1 base and J lost 9, with 4 bases in between. CDR3 nucleotides: TGTGCCTGGAGTGATCTTGAGCAGTTCTTC. It translates to CAWSDLEQFF.

This clone turned up a few times. The chain employs TRBV29-1 and TRBJ2-4; D unclear. Per the germline V gene, CDR1 is SQVTM and CDR2 is ANQGSEA. V was clipped by 4 bases and J by 6 bases, with 10 bases between them. The CDR3 has 12 amino acids. DNA of the CDR3: TGCAGCGTTGGCAGCCCTGGAAACATTCAGTACTTC. It encodes CSVGSPGNIQYF.

The chain recombines TRBV9 with TRBJ1-2; D not certain. CDR1 and CDR2 from the germline V gene are SGDLS and YYNGEE. This CDR3 spans 14 amino acids. V lost 0 bases and J 3 bases, leaving 9 bases between the germline ends. For the CDR3, the DNA is TGTGCCAGCAGCGTAGAAGTCAGTGACTATGGCTACACCTTC. Translated, it gives CASSVEVSDYGYTF.

As to this clone: Other DNA sequences in this specimen translate into the identical CDR3. This chain links TRBV20-1 with TRBJ2-7, with D perhaps given as TRBD1 or TRBD2 (5 bases each). CDR1 DFQATT and CDR2 SNEGSKA come from the germline V gene (reference sequence). The CDR3 has 11 amino acids. V lost 6 bases and J lost 3, with 9 bases in between. In DNA, the CDR3 is TGCAGTGCCCGAGGGGACTACGAGCAGTACTTC. This codes for CSARGDYEQYF.

A note on this clone: Additional DNA sequences in this sample encode the identical CDR3. The rearrangement links TRBV5-6 to TRBJ1-5; 10 positions match TRBD1. Germline CDR1 is SGHDT and CDR2 is YYEEEE. The V and J ends lost 4 bases and 4 bases, in that order; junction bases with no gene match: 2. The CDR3 length is 14 residues. CDR3 sequence reads: CASSRTGGNQPQHF. The CDR3 region has the DNA TGTGCCAGCAGCCGGACAGGGGGAAATCAGCCCCAGCATTTT.